The present TCR beta chain was sequenced within a study of cytomegalovirus exposure and HLA in healthy donors. The study, taken as a whole, reports: A later analysis appeared to link common viral pathogens to several of the most significant clusters. Later genetic work tied a missense DCLRE1C variant to beta-chain V and J trimming. The authors enumerated around 150 TCR beta chains as linked to cytomegalovirus. Because they were indistinguishable, some V segments, including TRBV6-2 and TRBV6-3, were excluded.

PCR involved 60 Vbeta and 13 Jbeta primers. This table comes from immunoSEQ multiplex PCR, and its TCRdb copy is limited to in-frame clones, with some not included. The sample records around 130,000 clones, about three quarters being singletons. Of note for this clone: The antigen is unknown.

CDR1 and CDR2 (germline): SGHTA, FQGTGA. The CDR3 has 15 residues. Between the trimmed V and J ends, which lost 5 bases and 1 base, there was a span of 12 bases. Material for sequencing was PBMCs. The chain is built from TRBV7-3 and TRBJ1-5; D remains ambiguous. The sequence came from a woman between 55 and 75 years old in good health and CMV-seropositive. In nucleotides, the CDR3 is TGTGCCAGCAGCCTAGCCCGGGAGAGCAATCAGCCCCAGCATTTT. It translates to CASSLARESNQPQHF.